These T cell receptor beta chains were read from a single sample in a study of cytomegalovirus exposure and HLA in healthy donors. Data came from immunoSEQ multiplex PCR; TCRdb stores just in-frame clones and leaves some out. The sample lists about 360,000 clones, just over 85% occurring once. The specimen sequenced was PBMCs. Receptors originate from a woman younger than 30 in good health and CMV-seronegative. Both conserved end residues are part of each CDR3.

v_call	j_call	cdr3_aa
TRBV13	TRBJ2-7	CASSLRGGSEQYF
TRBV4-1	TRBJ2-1	CASSQGLAKSSYNEQFF
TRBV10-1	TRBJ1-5	CASSEGPGGPSNQPQHF
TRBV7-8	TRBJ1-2	CASSLSGEYGYTF
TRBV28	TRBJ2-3	CASSQLGAGSTDTQYF
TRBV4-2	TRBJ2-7	CASSQDRTGRVFSYEQYF
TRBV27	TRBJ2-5	CASSPGTSGRGETQYF
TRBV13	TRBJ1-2	CASQPGVGGSGGYTF
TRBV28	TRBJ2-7	CASRRGGSYEQYF
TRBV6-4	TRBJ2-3	CASSDSGGHTDTQYF
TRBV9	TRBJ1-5	CASSVEGASNQPQHF
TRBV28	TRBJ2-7	CASSPTLTGLRDRGYEQYF
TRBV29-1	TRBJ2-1	CSVELYNEQFF
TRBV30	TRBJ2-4	CAWSVPGGTKNIQYF